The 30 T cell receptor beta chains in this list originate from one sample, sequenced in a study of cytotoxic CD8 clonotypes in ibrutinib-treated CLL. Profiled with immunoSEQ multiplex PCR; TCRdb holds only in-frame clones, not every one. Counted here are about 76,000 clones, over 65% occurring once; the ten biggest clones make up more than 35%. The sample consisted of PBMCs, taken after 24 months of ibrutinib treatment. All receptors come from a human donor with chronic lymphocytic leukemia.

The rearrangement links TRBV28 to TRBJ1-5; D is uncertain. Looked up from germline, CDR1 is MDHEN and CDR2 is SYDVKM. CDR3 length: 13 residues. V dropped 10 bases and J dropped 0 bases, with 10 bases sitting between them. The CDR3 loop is CATGSNSNQPQHF. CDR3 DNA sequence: TGTGCCACCGGATCAAATAGCAATCAGCCCCAGCATTTT.

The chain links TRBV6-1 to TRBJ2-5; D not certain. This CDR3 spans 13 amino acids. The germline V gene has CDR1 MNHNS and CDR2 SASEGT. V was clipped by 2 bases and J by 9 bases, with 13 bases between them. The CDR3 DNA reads TGTGCCAGCAGTGAAAACGCCTACACGGCCCAGTACTTC. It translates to CASSENAYTAQYF.

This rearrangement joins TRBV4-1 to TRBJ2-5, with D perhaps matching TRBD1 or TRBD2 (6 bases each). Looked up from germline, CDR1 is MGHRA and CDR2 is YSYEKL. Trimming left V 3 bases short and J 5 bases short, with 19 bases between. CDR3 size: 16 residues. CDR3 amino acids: CASSHYGSGAGETQYF. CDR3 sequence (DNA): TGCGCCAGCAGCCATTACGGATCGGGGGCTGGGGAGACCCAGTACTTC.

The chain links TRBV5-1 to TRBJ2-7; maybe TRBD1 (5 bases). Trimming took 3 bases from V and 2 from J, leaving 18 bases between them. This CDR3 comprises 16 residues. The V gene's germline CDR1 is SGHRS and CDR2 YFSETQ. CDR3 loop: CASSWDPGHRPYEQYF. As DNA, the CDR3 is TGCGCCAGCAGCTGGGATCCTGGACACCGGCCCTACGAGCAGTACTTC.

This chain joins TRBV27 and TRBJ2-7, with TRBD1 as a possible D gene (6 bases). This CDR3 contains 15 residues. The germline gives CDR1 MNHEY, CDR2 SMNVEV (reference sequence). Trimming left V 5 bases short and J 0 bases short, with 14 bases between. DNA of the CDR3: TGTGCCAGCAGTATTACCGGGACACACTCCTACGAGCAGTACTTC. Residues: CASSITGTHSYEQYF.

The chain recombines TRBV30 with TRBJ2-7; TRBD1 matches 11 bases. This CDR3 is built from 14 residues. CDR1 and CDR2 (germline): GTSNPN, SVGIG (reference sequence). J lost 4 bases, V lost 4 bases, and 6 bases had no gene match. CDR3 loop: CAWKYGQGAYEQYF. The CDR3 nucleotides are TGTGCCTGGAAGTACGGACAGGGGGCTTACGAGCAGTACTTC.

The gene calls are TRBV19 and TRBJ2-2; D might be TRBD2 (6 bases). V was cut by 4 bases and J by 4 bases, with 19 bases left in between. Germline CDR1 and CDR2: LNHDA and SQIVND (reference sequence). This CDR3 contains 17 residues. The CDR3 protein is CASSTTARKGLTGELFF. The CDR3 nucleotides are TGTGCCAGTAGTACAACGGCCCGAAAGGGACTCACCGGGGAGCTGTTTTTT. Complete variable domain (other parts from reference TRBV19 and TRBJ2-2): DGGITQSPKYLFRKEGQNVTLSCEQNLNHDAMYWYRQDPGQGLRLIYYSQIVNDFQKGDIAEGYSVSREKKESFPLTVTSAQKNPTAFYLCASSTTARKGLTGELFFGEGSRLTVL.

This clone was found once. CDR3 in amino acids: CASSPLLAPGGEQYF. The CDR3, as DNA: TGTGCCAGCAGCCCTCTCCTAGCTCCAGGTGGGGAGCAGTACTTC. This chain links TRBV9 with TRBJ2-7; possibly TRBD2 for D (5 bases). CDR3 length: 15 residues. V lost 4 bases to trimming and J lost 7 bases, with 21 bases between them. Per the germline V gene, CDR1 is SGDLS and CDR2 is YYNGEE. Full variable domain (outside the CDR3, taken from reference TRBV9 and TRBJ2-7): DSGVTQTPKHLITATGQRVTLRCSPRSGDLSVYWYQQSLDQGLQFLIQYYNGEERAKGNILERFSAQQFPDLHSELNLSSLELGDSALYFCASSPLLAPGGEQYFGPGTRLTVT.

As DNA, the CDR3 is TGTGCCAGTAGTATCTCCGGGACTAGCGGGAGTGGTTACACCGGGGAGCTGTTTTTT. It is translated as CASSISGTSGSGYTGELFF. The chain has TRBV19 and TRBJ2-2, with 14 bases identical to TRBD2. The V and J ends lost 3 bases and 3 bases, in that order; junction bases with no gene match: 9. The CDR3 totals 19 residues. Germline CDR1 is LNHDA and CDR2 is SQIVND (reference sequence). Full variable domain (rest looked up from reference TRBV19 and TRBJ2-2): DGGITQSPKYLFRKEGQNVTLSCEQNLNHDAMYWYRQDPGQGLRLIYYSQIVNDFQKGDIAEGYSVSREKKESFPLTVTSAQKNPTAFYLCASSISGTSGSGYTGELFFGEGSRLTVL.

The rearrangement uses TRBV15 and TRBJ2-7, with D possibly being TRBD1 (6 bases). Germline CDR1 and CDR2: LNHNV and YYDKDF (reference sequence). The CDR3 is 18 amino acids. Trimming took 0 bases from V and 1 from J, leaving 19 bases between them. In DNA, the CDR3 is TGTGCCACCAGCAGAGATCCCGGGGCAGGGGTTTTATCCTACGAGCAGTACTTC. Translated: CATSRDPGAGVLSYEQYF. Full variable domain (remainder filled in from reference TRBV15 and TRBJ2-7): DAMVIQNPRYQVTQFGKPVTLSCSQTLNHNVMYWYQQKSSQAPKLLFHYYDKDFNNEADTPDNFQSRRPNTSFCFLDIRSPGLGDTAMYLCATSRDPGAGVLSYEQYFGPGTRLTVT.

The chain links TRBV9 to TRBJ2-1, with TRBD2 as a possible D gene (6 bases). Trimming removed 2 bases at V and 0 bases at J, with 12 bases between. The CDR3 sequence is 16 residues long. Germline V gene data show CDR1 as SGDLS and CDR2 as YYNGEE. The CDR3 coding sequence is TGTGCCAGCAGCGTCGAGGGACTGGGCTCCTACAATGAGCAGTTCTTC. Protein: CASSVEGLGSYNEQFF. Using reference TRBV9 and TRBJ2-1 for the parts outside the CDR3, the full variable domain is DSGVTQTPKHLITATGQRVTLRCSPRSGDLSVYWYQQSLDQGLQFLIQYYNGEERAKGNILERFSAQQFPDLHSELNLSSLELGDSALYFCASSVEGLGSYNEQFFGPGTRLTVL.

The CDR3 loop reads CASSQMQEGEEQYF. The DNA for the CDR3 is TGTGCCAGCAGCCAAATGCAGGAAGGAGAGGAGCAGTACTTC. The chain recombines TRBV14 with TRBJ2-7, with D unclear. CDR3 length: 14 residues. The germline V gene encodes CDR1 SGHDN and CDR2 FVKESK. Trimming left V 2 bases short and J 7 bases short, with 15 bases between.

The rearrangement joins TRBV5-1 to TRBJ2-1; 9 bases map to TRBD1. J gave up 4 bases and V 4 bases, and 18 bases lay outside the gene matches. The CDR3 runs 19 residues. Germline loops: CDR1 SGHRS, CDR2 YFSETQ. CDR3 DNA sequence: TGCGCCAGCAGCCAGGACAGGGGTTCTAGGAGGTCGGCTTACAATGAGCAGTTCTTC. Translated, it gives CASSQDRGSRRSAYNEQFF.

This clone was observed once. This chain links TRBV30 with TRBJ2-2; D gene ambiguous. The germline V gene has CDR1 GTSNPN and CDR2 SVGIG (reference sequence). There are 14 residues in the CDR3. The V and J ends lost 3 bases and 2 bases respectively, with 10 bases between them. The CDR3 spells CAWSVGPNTGELFF. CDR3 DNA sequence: TGTGCCTGGAGCGTCGGACCCAACACCGGGGAGCTGTTTTTT.

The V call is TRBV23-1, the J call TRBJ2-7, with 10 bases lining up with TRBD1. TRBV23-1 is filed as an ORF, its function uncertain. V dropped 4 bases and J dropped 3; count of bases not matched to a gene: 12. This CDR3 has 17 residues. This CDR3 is CASSRGTGEVRDYEQYF. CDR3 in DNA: TGCGCCAGCAGTCGCGGGACAGGGGAAGTGCGTGACTACGAGCAGTACTTC.

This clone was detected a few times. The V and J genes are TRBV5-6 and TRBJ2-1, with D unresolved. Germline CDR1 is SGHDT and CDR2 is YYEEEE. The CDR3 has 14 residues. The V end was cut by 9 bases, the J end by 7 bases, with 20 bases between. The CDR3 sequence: CAMTYYLGENEQFF. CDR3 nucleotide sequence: TGTGCCATGACTTACTACCTTGGAGAGAATGAGCAGTTCTTC.

CDR3 amino acids: CASWLQGGTEAFF. The DNA for the CDR3 is TGTGCCAGTTGGTTACAGGGAGGCACTGAAGCTTTCTTT. The chain uses TRBV28 and TRBJ1-1; D is perhaps TRBD1 (6 bases). The CDR3 loop spans 13 amino acids. Trimming removed 9 bases at V and 4 bases at J, with 15 bases between. Germline-derived CDR1 and CDR2 are MDHEN and SYDVKM.

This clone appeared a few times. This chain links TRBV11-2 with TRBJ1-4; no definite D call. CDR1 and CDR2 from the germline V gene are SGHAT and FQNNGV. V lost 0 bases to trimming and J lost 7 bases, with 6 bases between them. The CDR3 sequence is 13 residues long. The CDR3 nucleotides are TGTGCCAGCAGCTTAGATTTGGTTGAAAAACTGTTTTTT. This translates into CASSLDLVEKLFF.

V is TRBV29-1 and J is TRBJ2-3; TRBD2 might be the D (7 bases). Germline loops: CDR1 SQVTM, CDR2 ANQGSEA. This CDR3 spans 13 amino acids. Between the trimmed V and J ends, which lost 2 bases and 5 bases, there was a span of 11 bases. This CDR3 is CSVERGAGDTQYF. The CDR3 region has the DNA TGCAGCGTTGAACGGGGGGCCGGAGATACGCAGTATTTT.

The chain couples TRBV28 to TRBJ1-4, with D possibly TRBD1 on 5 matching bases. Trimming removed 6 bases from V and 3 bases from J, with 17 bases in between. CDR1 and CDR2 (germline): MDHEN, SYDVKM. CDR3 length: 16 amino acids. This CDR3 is CASRTGGLVANEKLFF. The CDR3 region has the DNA TGTGCCAGCAGGACCGGGGGGTTAGTTGCTAATGAAAAACTGTTTTTT. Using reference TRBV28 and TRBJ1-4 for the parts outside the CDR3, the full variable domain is DVKVTQSSRYLVKRTGEKVFLECVQDMDHENMFWYRQDPGLGLRLIYFSYDVKMKEKGDIPEGYSVSREKKERFSLILESASTNQTSMYLCASRTGGLVANEKLFFGSGTQLSVL.

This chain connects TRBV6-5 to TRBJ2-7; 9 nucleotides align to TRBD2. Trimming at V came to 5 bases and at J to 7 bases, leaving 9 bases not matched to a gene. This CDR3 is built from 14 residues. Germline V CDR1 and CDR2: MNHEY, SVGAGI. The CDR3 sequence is CASSIAGAGREQYF. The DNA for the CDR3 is TGTGCCAGCAGTATAGCGGGAGCGGGTAGGGAGCAGTACTTC.

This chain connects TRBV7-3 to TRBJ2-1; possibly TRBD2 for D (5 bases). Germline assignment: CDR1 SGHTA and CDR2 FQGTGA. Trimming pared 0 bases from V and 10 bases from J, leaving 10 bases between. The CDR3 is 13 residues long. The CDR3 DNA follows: TGTGCCAGCAGCTTAACGTCGGAGGCGGAGCAGTTCTTC. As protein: CASSLTSEAEQFF.

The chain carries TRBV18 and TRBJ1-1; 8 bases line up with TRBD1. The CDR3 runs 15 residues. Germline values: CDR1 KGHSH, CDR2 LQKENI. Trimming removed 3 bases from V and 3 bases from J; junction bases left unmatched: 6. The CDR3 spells CASSPITDRDTEAFF. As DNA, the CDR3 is TGTGCCAGCTCACCTATTACGGACAGGGACACTGAAGCTTTCTTT.

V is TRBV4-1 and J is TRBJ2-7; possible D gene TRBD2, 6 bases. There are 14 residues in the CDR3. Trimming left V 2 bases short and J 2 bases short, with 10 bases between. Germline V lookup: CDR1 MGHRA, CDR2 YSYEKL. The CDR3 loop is CASSQRSGAYEQYF. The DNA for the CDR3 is TGCGCCAGCAGCCAAAGGTCGGGGGCCTACGAGCAGTACTTC.

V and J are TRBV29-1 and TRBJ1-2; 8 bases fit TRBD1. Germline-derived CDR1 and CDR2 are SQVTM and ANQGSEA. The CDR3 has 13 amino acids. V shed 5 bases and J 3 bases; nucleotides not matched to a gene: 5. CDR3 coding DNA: TGCAGCGTTTCGGACAGGGCGCACTATGGCTACACCTTC. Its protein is CSVSDRAHYGYTF.

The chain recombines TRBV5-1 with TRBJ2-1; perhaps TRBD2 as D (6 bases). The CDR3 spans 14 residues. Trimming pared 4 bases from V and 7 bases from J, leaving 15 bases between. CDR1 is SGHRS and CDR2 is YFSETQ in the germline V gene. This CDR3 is CASSRRDFYNEQFF. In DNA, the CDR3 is TGCGCCAGCAGCCGAAGGGACTTCTATAATGAGCAGTTCTTC.

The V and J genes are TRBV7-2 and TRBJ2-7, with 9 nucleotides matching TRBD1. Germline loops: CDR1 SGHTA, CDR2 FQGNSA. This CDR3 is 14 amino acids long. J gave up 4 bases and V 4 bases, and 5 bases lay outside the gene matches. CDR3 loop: CASSWSTGGYEQYF. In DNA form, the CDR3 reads TGTGCCAGCAGCTGGTCGACAGGGGGTTACGAGCAGTACTTC.

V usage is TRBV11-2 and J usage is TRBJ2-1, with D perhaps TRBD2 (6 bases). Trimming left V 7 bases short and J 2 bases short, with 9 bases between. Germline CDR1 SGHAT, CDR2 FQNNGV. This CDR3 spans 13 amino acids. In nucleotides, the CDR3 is TGTGCCAGCAAGGGCGGGACCTACAATGAGCAGTTCTTC. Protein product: CASKGGTYNEQFF.

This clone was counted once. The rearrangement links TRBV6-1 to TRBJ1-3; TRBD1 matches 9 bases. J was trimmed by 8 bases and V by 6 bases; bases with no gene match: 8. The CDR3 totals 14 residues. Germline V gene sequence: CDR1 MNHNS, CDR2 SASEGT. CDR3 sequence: CASSRNRGRDTIYF. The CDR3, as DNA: TGTGCCAGCAGCCGAAACAGGGGGCGAGACACCATATATTTT.

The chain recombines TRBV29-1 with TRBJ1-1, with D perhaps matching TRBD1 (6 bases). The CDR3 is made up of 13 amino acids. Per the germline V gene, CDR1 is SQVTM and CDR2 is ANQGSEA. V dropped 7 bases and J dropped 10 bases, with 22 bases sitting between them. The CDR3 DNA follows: TGCAGCGCGGTAGGGGGGCCAGGGCTGAGAGCTTTCTTT. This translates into CSAVGGPGLRAFF. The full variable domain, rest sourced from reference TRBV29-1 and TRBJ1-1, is SAVISQKPSRDICQRGTSLTIQCQVDSQVTMMFWYRQQPGQSLTLIATANQGSEATYESGFVIDKFPISRPNLTFSTLTVSNMSPEDSSIYLCSAVGGPGLRAFFGQGTRLTVV.